What follows is one T cell receptor (beta chain) and its context. What it binds is not known. It was autoimmune disease history or systemic immunosuppression that excluded patients. The assay was immunoSEQ multiplex PCR, and TCRdb's table has in-frame clones only and misses some. Of 50,000 to 65,000 clones listed, around 85% are singletons. The data derive from a study of OX40 agonist ivuxolimab in advanced cancers. Study-level information: Clinicians treated patients with ivuxolimab, an agonistic anti-OX40 (CD134) antibody. The dose-escalation cohort was about 83% male, with a mean age of 60 years, ranging about 20 to 85. Overall study results and limits: The antigen specificity of the peripheral T cells (those that were expanded) was not determined.

CDR3 length: 15 amino acids. V lost 0 bases, J lost 4 bases, and 6 bases stayed unmatched. Germline assignment: CDR1 SGHNT and CDR2 YYREEE (reference sequence). This TCR was recovered from an adult with an advanced solid tumor such as melanoma, head and neck, liver or kidney cancer. V gene TRBV5-4 combines with J gene TRBJ1-2; 7 nucleotides align to TRBD1. The sample consisted of CD4+ or CD8+ T cells sorted from blood, taken in a trial of the OX40 agonist ivuxolimab. The DNA for the CDR3 is TGTGCCAGCAGCTTGGGATCGGCAGGGGGCTATGGCTACACCTTC. Translating gives CASSLGSAGGYGYTF. The variable domain in full, with the rest retrieved from reference TRBV5-4 and TRBJ1-2, is ETGVTQSPTHLIKTRGQQVTLRCSSQSGHNTVSWYQQALGQGPQFIFQYYREEENGRGNFPPRFSGLQFPNYSSELNVNALELDDSALYLCASSLGSAGGYGYTFGSGTRLTVV.